These 21 T cell receptor beta chains originate from one sample sequenced in a study of CD8+ T cells in alopecia areata. RNA extraction and reverse transcription yielded cDNA as sequencing template. Assay used: immunoSEQ multiplex PCR; TCRdb lists only in-frame clones, some missing. This table has about 180,000 clones, around 51% appearing once. The treatment is: oral pan-JAK inhibitor, 5-10 mg twice daily. The starting material was CD8+ T cells sorted from blood, obtained around week 54, from a patient treated with tofacitinib. These receptors came from a human donor with alopecia areata.

The chain carries TRBV6-5 and TRBJ1-2; possibly TRBD1 for D (5 bases). The V gene's germline CDR1 is MNHEY and CDR2 SVGAGI. The V end was cut by 7 bases, the J end by 2 bases, with 14 bases between. This CDR3 comprises 14 residues. This CDR3 is CASKLAGNNYGYTF. Written as DNA, the CDR3 is TGTGCCAGCAAGTTAGCAGGGAACAACTATGGCTACACCTTC.

The V gene is TRBV7-8, the J gene TRBJ2-1; 7 nucleotides align to TRBD2. With 4 bases clipped from V and 15 bases from J, the junction kept 9 bases outside the gene matches. This CDR3 has 12 residues. CDR1 and CDR2 from the germline V gene are SGHVS and FQNEAQ. In nucleotides, the CDR3 is TGTGCCAGCAGCTCAGACGGGGAGGGTCCGTTCTTC. Its protein product is CASSSDGEGPFF. The variable domain in full, completed from reference TRBV7-8 and TRBJ2-1, reads GAGVSQSPRYKVAKRGQDVALRCDPISGHVSLFWYQQALGQGPEFLTYFQNEAQLDKSGLPSDRFFAERPEGSVSTLKIQRTQQEDSAVYLCASSSDGEGPFFGPGTRLTVL.

This chain joins TRBV13 and TRBJ1-2; TRBD1 matches 7 bases. CDR1 PRHDT and CDR2 FYEKMQ come from the germline V gene (reference sequence). The CDR3 contains 13 residues. Trimming took 2 bases from V and 10 from J; bases not matched to a gene: 7. Here the CDR3 reads CASSLLPGQHYTF. DNA of the CDR3: TGTGCCAGCAGCTTACTCCCGGGACAGCACTACACCTTC.

Only a few counts were recorded for this clone. V is TRBV7-3 and J is TRBJ2-2; no clear D gene. This CDR3 spans 16 amino acids. The germline CDR1 and CDR2 sequences are SGHTA and FQGTGA. With 0 bases removed from V and 2 bases from J, the gap between germline ends came to 10 bases. This CDR3 is CASSLTPDGNTGELFF. As DNA, the CDR3 is TGTGCCAGCAGCTTAACCCCGGATGGAAACACCGGGGAGCTGTTTTTT.

This sequence joins TRBV5-1 and TRBJ2-2; no firm D call. Germline assignment: CDR1 SGHRS and CDR2 YFSETQ. V lost 5 bases to trimming and J lost 0 bases, with 2 bases between them. The CDR3 totals 12 residues. The CDR3 nucleotides are TGCGCCAGCAGGCCGAACACCGGGGAGCTGTTTTTT. It is translated as CASRPNTGELFF.

DNA of the CDR3: TGTGCCAGCAGCTTGCAAGGGGATAACTACGAGCAGTACTTC. As protein: CASSLQGDNYEQYF. V gene TRBV5-6 combines with J gene TRBJ2-7, with D perhaps TRBD1 (5 bases). V was shortened by 1 base and J by 3 bases, with 11 bases between the two germline ends. The germline V gene has CDR1 SGHDT and CDR2 YYEEEE. The CDR3 spans 14 residues.

The gene calls are TRBV15 and TRBJ2-7; either TRBD1 or TRBD2 may supply D (5 bases each). The CDR3 covers 12 residues. Germline V gene data show CDR1 as LNHNV and CDR2 as YYDKDF (reference sequence). V was clipped by 0 bases and J by 10 bases, with 10 bases between them. This chain's CDR3 is CATSRDLGPQYF. The CDR3 nucleotides read TGTGCCACCAGCAGAGATCTGGGACCACAGTACTTC.

The chain has TRBV7-9 and TRBJ2-5; D might be TRBD1 or TRBD2, each matching 6 bases. The V and J ends lost 3 bases and 4 bases respectively, with 12 bases between them. The CDR3 is made up of 14 amino acids. Germline CDR1 is SEHNR and CDR2 is FQNEAQ (reference sequence). The CDR3 nucleotides are TGTGCCAGCAGCTTCCTGGGGGGCGGAGAGACCCAGTACTTC. This translates into CASSFLGGGETQYF.

This clone showed up just a few times. This sequence joins TRBV6-5 and TRBJ2-2; possible D gene TRBD2, 7 bases. V lost 8 bases and J lost 6, with 13 bases in between. This CDR3 contains 13 residues. Germline V gives CDR1 MNHEY, CDR2 SVGAGI. CDR3 amino acids: CASYAGAAGELFF. The CDR3 DNA reads as TGTGCCAGCTATGCGGGGGCCGCCGGGGAGCTGTTTTTT.

The chain uses TRBV2 and TRBJ1-1; possibly TRBD1 for D (6 bases). This CDR3 is built from 13 residues. V dropped 5 bases and J dropped 10 bases, with 17 bases sitting between them. The germline CDR1 and CDR2 sequences are SNHLY and FYNNEI. The CDR3 DNA follows: TGTGCCAGCAGTCCCTCTACAGGGAGGCGAGCTTTCTTT. This sequence encodes CASSPSTGRRAFF.

This clone was counted a few times. The chain couples TRBV29-1 to TRBJ1-1, with D perhaps matching TRBD1 (5 bases). Deletions cut 4 bases from V and 5 bases from J, with 11 bases between. Germline V gene data show CDR1 as SQVTM and CDR2 as ANQGSEA. The CDR3 contains 12 residues. The CDR3 nucleotides are TGCAGCGTTGGATGGGGGAAAACTGAAGCTTTCTTT. Its translation is CSVGWGKTEAFF.

The chain has TRBV5-1 and TRBJ1-1; possibly TRBD1 for D (5 bases). From germline, CDR1 is SGHRS and CDR2 YFSETQ. CDR3 length equals 17 residues. Trimming stripped 3 bases from V and 2 bases from J, with 20 bases between. The CDR3 loop reads CASSSGTIATSNTEAFF. The CDR3 nucleotides are TGCGCCAGCAGCTCAGGGACTATAGCCACTAGCAACACTGAAGCTTTCTTT.

The J gene is TRBJ2-1, the V gene TRBV13; D is undetermined. V lost 3 bases and J 6 bases, leaving 9 bases between the germline ends. The CDR3 sequence is 13 residues long. Germline CDR1 PRHDT, CDR2 FYEKMQ (reference sequence). The CDR3 loop reads CASSFQIGNEQFF. CDR3 sequence (DNA): TGTGCCAGCAGCTTCCAGATCGGCAATGAGCAGTTCTTC.

The V and J genes are TRBV29-1 and TRBJ1-1; 10 bases map to TRBD1. The ends lost 7 bases at V and 3 bases at J; junction bases unmatched: 5. The CDR3 length is 13 residues. Looked up from germline, CDR1 is SQVTM and CDR2 is ANQGSEA. The CDR3: CSATDRGDTEAFF. The CDR3 nucleotides read TGCAGCGCAACGGACAGGGGGGACACTGAAGCTTTCTTT.

The chain combines TRBV6-5 with TRBJ1-1; 9 bases align to TRBD1. The ends lost 5 bases at V and 5 bases at J; junction bases unmatched: 6. The length of the CDR3 is 14 residues. CDR1 MNHEY and CDR2 SVGAGI come from the germline V gene. CDR3 amino acids: CASSLGQGWTEAFF. The CDR3 nucleotides are TGTGCCAGCAGTCTCGGACAGGGGTGGACTGAAGCTTTCTTT.

The chain combines TRBV9 with TRBJ1-1, with D perhaps matching TRBD1 (5 bases). There are 16 residues in the CDR3. CDR1 and CDR2 (germline): SGDLS, YYNGEE. Trimming left V 0 bases short and J 1 base short, with 13 bases between. The CDR3 loop is CASSVASEGTNTEAFF. The CDR3 DNA is TGTGCCAGCAGCGTAGCTTCCGAGGGGACGAACACTGAAGCTTTCTTT.

The chain uses TRBV19 and TRBJ1-4; D perhaps matches TRBD1 (5 bases). CDR3 size: 13 residues. V lost 4 bases to trimming and J lost 8 bases, with 11 bases between them. The V gene's germline CDR1 is LNHDA and CDR2 SQIVND (reference sequence). CDR3 residues: CASSRAGYEKLFF. In DNA form, the CDR3 reads TGTGCCAGTAGTAGGGCAGGGTACGAAAAACTGTTTTTT.

The CDR3 loop reads CAIKDETQYF. CDR3 bases: TGTGCCATCAAGGACGAGACCCAGTACTTC. The rearrangement links TRBV6-1 to TRBJ2-5, with D uncertain. The CDR3 runs 10 residues. Germline values: CDR1 MNHNS, CDR2 SASEGT. V was clipped by 10 bases and J by 5 bases, with 8 bases between them.

This chain joins TRBV13 and TRBJ1-1; D is ambiguous. Trimming cost V 3 bases and J 0 bases, with 5 bases left between them. The CDR3 runs to 13 residues. Germline V gene sequence: CDR1 PRHDT, CDR2 FYEKMQ (reference sequence). The chain's CDR3 is CASSFAVNTEAFF. DNA for the CDR3: TGTGCCAGCAGCTTTGCAGTGAACACTGAAGCTTTCTTT.

Only a few counts were recorded for this clone. This chain links TRBV19 with TRBJ1-1, with TRBD1 identical over 8 bases. Germline V CDR1 and CDR2: LNHDA, SQIVND (reference sequence). J was trimmed by 12 bases and V by 6 bases; bases with no gene match: 9. CDR3 length: 12 residues. Written as DNA, the CDR3 is TGTGCCAGTAGAGGACAGGGAATTGCAACTTTCTTT. This codes for CASRGQGIATFF. Using reference TRBV19 and TRBJ1-1 for the parts outside the CDR3, the full variable domain is DGGITQSPKYLFRKEGQNVTLSCEQNLNHDAMYWYRQDPGQGLRLIYYSQIVNDFQKGDIAEGYSVSREKKESFPLTVTSAQKNPTAFYLCASRGQGIATFFGQGTRLTVV.

This clone was observed a few times. This rearrangement joins TRBV7-6 to TRBJ2-7; D is unresolved. CDR3 size: 12 residues. Trimming removed 3 bases at V and 6 bases at J, with 9 bases between. Germline V gene lookup returns CDR1 SGHVS and CDR2 FNYEAQ. CDR3 protein: CASSFIGSEQYF. In DNA form, the CDR3 reads TGTGCCAGCAGCTTTATCGGATCCGAGCAGTACTTC.